This TCR beta chain was observed in a study of blood T cell repertoires in COVID-19. About the study: Collection of acute and convalescent COVID-19 samples took place in the United States, Italy and Spain.

Two negative PCRs, clearance, or symptom resolution had been documented for recovered Cohort 3 donors. This clone was counted only a few times. J lost 7 bases, V lost 5 bases, and 4 bases had no gene match. Germline loops: CDR1 LGHDT, CDR2 YNNKEL (reference sequence). The CDR3 is 13 residues long. Measured with immunoSEQ multiplex PCR; TCRdb has only the in-frame clones, and not every one. The sample consists of hundreds of thousands of clones, 75% to 90% of them appearing once. The TCR comes from a man in his thirties or forties who had recovered from COVID-19. The V call is TRBV3-1 (or the pseudogene TRBV3-2), the J call TRBJ2-5; 10 bases are a match to TRBD1. Sequenced material: PBMCs or T cells enriched from blood (not recorded which). The CDR3 nucleotides read TGTGCCAGCAGCTACGGACAGGGGGGGACCCAGTACTTC. It yields the protein CASSYGQGGTQYF.